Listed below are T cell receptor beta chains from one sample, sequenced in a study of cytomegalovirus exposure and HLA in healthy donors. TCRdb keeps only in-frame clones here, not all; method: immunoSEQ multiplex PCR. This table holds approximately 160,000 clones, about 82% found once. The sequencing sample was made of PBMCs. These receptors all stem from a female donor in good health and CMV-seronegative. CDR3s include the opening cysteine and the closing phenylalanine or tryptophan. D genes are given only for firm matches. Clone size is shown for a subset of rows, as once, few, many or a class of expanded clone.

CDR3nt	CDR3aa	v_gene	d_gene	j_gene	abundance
TGTGCCAGCAGCCACAAAGTTTCAGGGGTCGGCTACACCTTC	CASSHKVSGVGYTF	TRBV13	NA	TRBJ1-2	few
TGTGCTAGCAGCTTAGAGCAGAACACCGGGGAGCTGTTTTTT	CASSLEQNTGELFF	TRBV7-7	NA	TRBJ2-2	NA
TGTGCCAGCAGCCTACAGGGGAACTATGGCTACACCTTC	CASSLQGNYGYTF	TRBV9	TRBD1	TRBJ1-2	NA
TGTGCCAGCAGCTGGGGGACAGGGGGCACCGGGGAGCTGTTTTTT	CASSWGTGGTGELFF	TRBV7-2	TRBD1	TRBJ2-2	NA
TGTGCCAGCAGTTTCTTTCCGGGACTCCCCCTCAATGGCTACACCTTC	CASSFFPGLPLNGYTF	TRBV27	NA	TRBJ1-2	few
TGTGCCAGCAGTTTATCTTATTCGGGTGAGCAGTTCTTC	CASSLSYSGEQFF	TRBV27	NA	TRBJ2-1	NA
TGTGCCAGTGGGGTGGGCAACCTCCGGGGTCAGCCCCAGCATTTT	CASGVGNLRGQPQHF	TRBV19	NA	TRBJ1-5	NA
TGTGCCAGCAGTGAAAGGGGCAGGGGCCGCCAAGAGACCCAGTACTTC	CASSERGRGRQETQYF	TRBV2	NA	TRBJ2-5	once
TGTGCCAGCAGCCACAACCTCCGGGGGACGATACCGGCCTGGGAGCTGTTTTTT	CASSHNLRGTIPAWELFF	TRBV4-2	NA	TRBJ2-2	NA
TGCGCCAGCAGCCAGGGGCAGCTCCCCTCTGGAAACACCATATATTTT	CASSQGQLPSGNTIYF	TRBV4-1	NA	TRBJ1-3	NA
TGTGCCAGCAGCTTAGATCCAGGGCACGGAAACACCATATATTTT	CASSLDPGHGNTIYF	TRBV7-2	NA	TRBJ1-3	NA
TGTGCCAGCAGCTGGGCTAGCACAGATACGCAGTATTTT	CASSWASTDTQYF	TRBV11-3	NA	TRBJ2-3	NA
TGTGCCAGCAGCTTGTGGGGACAGGGGATGGCTGAAGCTTTCTTT	CASSLWGQGMAEAFF	TRBV7-2	TRBD1	TRBJ1-1	NA
TGCGCCAGCAGCCAAGTCGGCGGGGGGCCCACAGATACGCAGTATTTT	CASSQVGGGPTDTQYF	TRBV4-3	TRBD2	TRBJ2-3	NA
TGTGCCAGCACTCTCAGACAGGGAGAGACCCAGTACTTC	CASTLRQGETQYF	TRBV7-9	TRBD1	TRBJ2-5	once
TGTGCCAGCAGCGCCGGACAGGGCTATGGCTACACCTTC	CASSAGQGYGYTF	TRBV11-2	TRBD1	TRBJ1-2	few
TGCGCCAGCAGCCAAGACAGAACGACAGCCCCATTTAACTATGGCTACACCTTC	CASSQDRTTAPFNYGYTF	TRBV4-3	NA	TRBJ1-2	NA
TGTGCCAGCAGCCCAGGGTTCAGCTCCTACGAGCAGTACTTC	CASSPGFSSYEQYF	TRBV11-2	NA	TRBJ2-7	NA
TGTGCCAGCAGCGTAGAGCCGGGATACACCGGGGAGCTGTTTTTT	CASSVEPGYTGELFF	TRBV9	NA	TRBJ2-2	few
TGTGCCTGGAGTGTACGCGGGACAGTCAATCAGCCCCAGCATTTT	CAWSVRGTVNQPQHF	TRBV30	TRBD1	TRBJ1-5	NA
TGTGCCAGTGAACGGCAGGGAGCGGGAAAACTGTTTTTT	CASERQGAGKLFF	TRBV2	NA	TRBJ1-4	NA
TGTGCCAGCAGCTTAGGCGGCAGGGGCGGAGATACGCAGTATTTT	CASSLGGRGGDTQYF	TRBV11-2	NA	TRBJ2-3	once
TGTGCCAGCAGCTTAAGCTTCGACGAGCAGTACTTC	CASSLSFDEQYF	TRBV5-4	NA	TRBJ2-7	NA
TGTGCCAGCAGCGTAGCTACGGGGATAAGCACAGATACGCAGTATTTT	CASSVATGISTDTQYF	TRBV9	NA	TRBJ2-3	NA
TGTGCCAGCAGCTTAGTTGTAGCGGGAGGGGATGAGCAGTTCTTC	CASSLVVAGGDEQFF	TRBV11-1	TRBD2	TRBJ2-1	NA
TGTGCCAGCAGCTTACGGGGGGGGACAGGGGGCGGAACTGAAGCTTTCTTT	CASSLRGGTGGGTEAFF	TRBV7-9	TRBD1	TRBJ1-1	NA
TGTGCCAGCAGCCCCCTTAATAGACAGCAAAAACGGTCATACGAGCAGTACTTC	CASSPLNRQQKRSYEQYF	TRBV11-2	NA	TRBJ2-7	NA
TGTGCCAGCAGCTTCGGTGGACAGGGTTTGACAGATACGCAGTATTTT	CASSFGGQGLTDTQYF	TRBV7-9	TRBD1	TRBJ2-3	NA